The 25 T cell receptor beta chains below come from one sample, sequenced in a study of long-term antiretroviral therapy in people with HIV. It was version v3.0 of the immunoSEQ assay that was run at survey level. Clones were read by immunoSEQ multiplex PCR, and TCRdb kept only the in-frame ones, dropping some. The table records 7,500 to 10,000 clones, roughly four fifths of them present only once. The starting material was unsorted PBMCs, obtained 0.7 years after starting antiretroviral therapy. The source of these receptors is a middle-aged man with HIV.

The V gene is TRBV7-8, the J gene TRBJ2-1; 12 positions match TRBD2. Germline V gene lookup returns CDR1 SGHVS and CDR2 FQNEAQ. With 4 bases clipped from V and 8 bases from J, the junction kept 6 bases outside the gene matches. The CDR3 extends over 15 amino acids. The CDR3 DNA sequence: TGTGCCAGCAGCTCCAAGACTAGCGGGAGAGATGAGCAGTTCTTC. It specifies CASSSKTSGRDEQFF.

The chain uses TRBV18 and TRBJ1-5; TRBD1 aligns across 11 bases. The germline CDR1 and CDR2 sequences are KGHSH and LQKENI. J lost 6 bases, V lost 3 bases, and 4 bases had no gene match. The CDR3 is 15 amino acids. CDR3 coding DNA: TGTGCCAGCTCACCCGGGACAGGGGGTTTTCAGCCCCAGCATTTT. It specifies CASSPGTGGFQPQHF.

V is TRBV5-1 and J is TRBJ1-4; TRBD1 is a possible D gene (5 bases). This CDR3 region has 17 residues. V lost 4 bases to trimming and J lost 5 bases, with 21 bases between them. Germline V gene data show CDR1 as SGHRS and CDR2 as YFSETQ. The chain's CDR3 is CASSPQGVGRGNEKLFF. The CDR3 region has the DNA TGCGCCAGCAGCCCCCAGGGTGTTGGACGGGGGAATGAAAAACTGTTTTTT.

The chain links TRBV5-1 to TRBJ2-2; a weak D match, TRBD2 (6 bases). Trimming cost V 6 bases and J 5 bases, with 14 bases left between them. Germline V gives CDR1 SGHRS, CDR2 YFSETQ. The CDR3 contains 14 residues. The CDR3 DNA reads TGCGCCAGCATGGAGGGGTTGTGGACCGGGGAGCTGTTTTTT. Amino acids: CASMEGLWTGELFF. The entire variable domain, with the rest obtained from reference TRBV5-1 and TRBJ2-2, is as follows: KAGVTQTPRYLIKTRGQQVTLSCSPISGHRSVSWYQQTPGQGLQFLFEYFSETQRNKGNFPGRFSGRQFSNSRSEMNVSTLELGDSALYLCASMEGLWTGELFFGEGSRLTVL.

This clone was picked up one time. The V call is TRBV7-2, the J call TRBJ1-4; no reliable D call. CDR1 and CDR2 from the germline V gene are SGHTA and FQGNSA. The CDR3 has 12 amino acids. Trimming stripped 5 bases from V and 10 bases from J, with 11 bases between. The CDR3 bases are TGTGCCAGCAGCCGACCCCTCGGAAAACTGTTTTTT. It yields the protein CASSRPLGKLFF.

This clone showed up just a few times. This chain uses TRBV19 with TRBJ2-1, with TRBD2 matching over 9 bases. From germline, CDR1 is LNHDA and CDR2 SQIVND (reference sequence). The CDR3 runs 15 residues. Trimming removed 4 bases from V and 6 bases from J; junction bases left unmatched: 7. The CDR3 DNA sequence: TGTGCCAGTAGTACCGGGACTAGCTATGGCAATGAGCAGTTCTTC. Translated: CASSTGTSYGNEQFF.

V is TRBV30 and J is TRBJ1-2; weak D call: TRBD1 (5 bases). The ends were cut back, 5 bases at V and 4 bases at J, with 11 bases in the middle. This CDR3 contains 12 residues. The germline V gene has CDR1 GTSNPN and CDR2 SVGIG (reference sequence). The CDR3 sequence: CAWGDRGYGYTF. CDR3 nucleotides: TGTGCCTGGGGGGACCGAGGCTATGGCTACACCTTC.

This clone occurred a few times. V is TRBV27 and J is TRBJ2-7; 7 nucleotides line up with TRBD1. Trimming at V came to 7 bases and at J to 2 bases, leaving 5 bases not matched to a gene. This CDR3 comprises 13 residues. The germline gives CDR1 MNHEY, CDR2 SMNVEV (reference sequence). The chain's CDR3 is CASTRTGPYEQYF. The CDR3 DNA sequence: TGTGCCAGCACCCGGACAGGCCCCTACGAGCAGTACTTC.

The chain uses TRBV4-2 and TRBJ2-2, with no clear D. In germline, CDR1 is LGHNA, CDR2 YNFKEQ. This CDR3 comprises 12 residues. V was clipped by 2 bases and J by 7 bases, with 5 bases between them. This chain's CDR3 is CASSQTGGELFF. CDR3 in DNA: TGTGCCAGCAGCCAAACGGGCGGGGAGCTGTTTTTT.

The chain joins TRBV25-1 to TRBJ2-1; 9 bases agree with TRBD1. Germline CDR1 is MGHDK and CDR2 is SYGVNS. The CDR3 totals 15 residues. V was pared by 5 bases and J by 6 bases, with 8 bases of the junction left unmatched. The CDR3 protein is CASSPDRGGLNEQFF. The DNA of the CDR3 is TGTGCCAGCAGTCCGGACAGGGGTGGTCTCAATGAGCAGTTCTTC.

CDR3 nucleotides: TGTGCCAGCAGCTTGCCAGGACAGATGAACACTGAAGCTTTCTTT. It encodes CASSLPGQMNTEAFF. The chain links TRBV5-4 to TRBJ1-1, with D maybe TRBD1 (6 bases). The CDR3 loop spans 15 amino acids. The germline V gene encodes CDR1 SGHNT and CDR2 YYREEE (reference sequence). Trimming removed 1 base at V and 0 bases at J, with 10 bases between.

In its sample, this clone is large. The rearrangement joins TRBV7-9 to TRBJ2-1; 9 bases are a match to TRBD2. The germline V gene encodes CDR1 SEHNR and CDR2 FQNEAQ (reference sequence). The junction had 7 bases not matched to a gene; V was cut back by 4 bases and J by 9 bases. The CDR3 sequence is 14 residues long. Here the CDR3 DNA reads TGTGCCAGCAGCTCCCTAGCGGGGAGCTTTGAGCAGTTCTTC. Translated, it gives CASSSLAGSFEQFF.

The J gene is TRBJ2-3, the V gene TRBV10-2; maybe TRBD1 (5 bases). Trimming pared 5 bases from V and 2 bases from J, leaving 8 bases between. This CDR3 comprises 13 residues. Germline V gene data show CDR1 as WSHSY and CDR2 as SAAADI. The CDR3 is CASSRTTTDTQYF. CDR3 bases: TGCGCCAGCAGTCGGACAACCACAGATACGCAGTATTTT.

This clone is a singleton in its sample. The V call is TRBV5-4, the J call TRBJ2-5, with D possibly being TRBD2 (5 bases). CDR3 length equals 13 residues. V was shortened by 2 bases and J by 3 bases, with 8 bases between the two germline ends. Germline V CDR1 and CDR2: SGHNT, YYREEE (reference sequence). Here the CDR3 reads CASSLFGEETQYF. Here the CDR3 DNA reads TGTGCCAGCAGCTTATTCGGGGAAGAGACCCAGTACTTC.

The chain combines TRBV27 with TRBJ2-5; no reliable D call. CDR3 length equals 13 residues. Germline CDR1 reads MNHEY; CDR2 reads SMNVEV (reference sequence). The V and J ends lost 2 bases and 2 bases respectively, with 6 bases between them. In DNA form, the CDR3 reads TGTGCCAGCAGTTTAAGGTATCAAGAGACCCAGTACTTC. It is translated as CASSLRYQETQYF.

This rearrangement joins TRBV30 to TRBJ2-7; possible D gene TRBD1, 5 bases. Trimming stripped 5 bases from V and 0 bases from J, with 5 bases between. Germline V gene sequence: CDR1 GTSNPN, CDR2 SVGIG (reference sequence). CDR3 size: 11 residues. The chain's CDR3 is CAWDSSYEQYF. DNA of the CDR3: TGTGCCTGGGACAGCTCCTACGAGCAGTACTTC.

The chain has TRBV10-3 and TRBJ2-1; TRBD1 agrees at 7 bases. The germline gives CDR1 ENHRY, CDR2 SYGVKD. V gave up 0 bases and J gave up 3 bases; unmatched junction bases: 5. The CDR3 is 16 amino acids. The CDR3 loop is CAISESSQGDYNEQFF. For the CDR3, the DNA is TGTGCCATCAGTGAGTCGTCCCAGGGGGACTACAATGAGCAGTTCTTC.

The chain has TRBV7-2 and TRBJ2-7; D ambiguous. This CDR3 is built from 13 residues. V lost 6 bases and J 4 bases, leaving 13 bases between the germline ends. CDR1 SGHTA and CDR2 FQGNSA come from the germline V gene. CDR3 region: CASSYGPAYEQYF. CDR3 in DNA: TGTGCCAGCAGTTACGGACCGGCTTACGAGCAGTACTTC.

Here the CDR3 DNA reads TGTGCCAGCAGCCAAAGCGAGGCGGGGTTCTATGGCTACACCTTC. It encodes CASSQSEAGFYGYTF. V and J are TRBV4-2 and TRBJ1-2; the D is unclear. With 2 bases removed from V and 4 bases from J, the gap between germline ends came to 14 bases. Per the germline V gene, CDR1 is LGHNA and CDR2 is YNFKEQ. The CDR3 sequence is 15 residues long.

This clone was counted a single time. This chain connects TRBV29-1 to TRBJ2-2; TRBD1 is a possible D gene (5 bases). The CDR3 spans 16 residues. Germline values: CDR1 SQVTM, CDR2 ANQGSEA. With 1 base removed from V and 1 base from J, the gap between germline ends came to 13 bases. The CDR3 region has the DNA TGCAGCGTTGAAGGCGACAGAGAGAAGAACACCGGGGAGCTGTTTTTT. Translating it yields CSVEGDREKNTGELFF.

A few counts support this clone. This chain uses TRBV11-3 with TRBJ2-2; D uncertain. Per the germline V gene, CDR1 is SGHNT and CDR2 is YENEEA. Trimming pared 5 bases from V and 5 bases from J, leaving 12 bases between. CDR3 length: 14 amino acids. The CDR3 reads CASSTPPQTGELFF. CDR3 bases: TGTGCCAGCAGCACCCCGCCCCAAACCGGGGAGCTGTTTTTT.

The chain has TRBV4-3 and TRBJ2-7; D assignment may be TRBD1 or TRBD2 (5 bases each). The CDR3 covers 14 residues. V lost 0 bases, J lost 7 bases, and 13 bases lay in between. Germline V gene lookup returns CDR1 LGHNA and CDR2 YSLEER. The CDR3 sequence: CASSQDRGAGEQYF. The CDR3 DNA follows: TGCGCCAGCAGCCAAGATAGGGGAGCTGGAGAGCAGTACTTC.

This chain joins TRBV2 and TRBJ1-1; D is uncertain. This CDR3 has 12 amino acids. Trimming stripped 7 bases from V and 1 base from J, with 7 bases between. From germline, CDR1 is SNHLY and CDR2 FYNNEI. The CDR3 bases are TGTGCCAGCATCGGCTCGAACACTGAAGCTTTCTTT. Residues: CASIGSNTEAFF.

This clone has just a few counts. CDR3 in amino acids: CASSPPEGSRPYEQYF. The CDR3 DNA sequence: TGTGCCAGCAGTCCCCCCGAGGGGTCCAGGCCCTACGAGCAGTACTTC. The chain links TRBV27 to TRBJ2-7, with D perhaps given as TRBD1 or TRBD2 (5 bases each). The CDR3 extends over 16 amino acids. The V and J ends lost 5 bases and 2 bases respectively, with 19 bases between them. Germline V lookup: CDR1 MNHEY, CDR2 SMNVEV (reference sequence).

CDR3 in DNA: TGCACTCCGGGGAAGACCAACCCTGGCGAGCAGTACTTC. As protein: CTPGKTNPGEQYF. V and J are TRBV1 and TRBJ2-7; no DNA check was done on the table's D call, TRBD2. TRBV1 is a pseudogene locus. This CDR3 spans 13 amino acids.